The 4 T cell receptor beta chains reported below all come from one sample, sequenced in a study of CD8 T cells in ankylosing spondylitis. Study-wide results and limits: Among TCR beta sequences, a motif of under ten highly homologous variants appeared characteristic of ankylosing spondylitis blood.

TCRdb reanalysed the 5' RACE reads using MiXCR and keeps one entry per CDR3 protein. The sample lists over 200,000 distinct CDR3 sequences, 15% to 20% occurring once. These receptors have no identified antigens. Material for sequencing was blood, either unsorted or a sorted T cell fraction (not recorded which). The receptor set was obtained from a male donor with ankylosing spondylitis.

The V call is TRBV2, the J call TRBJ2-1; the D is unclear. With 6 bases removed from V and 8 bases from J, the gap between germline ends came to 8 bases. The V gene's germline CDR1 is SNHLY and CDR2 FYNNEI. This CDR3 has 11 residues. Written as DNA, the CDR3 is TGTGCCAGCAGGAGCGTCTATGAGCAGTTCTTC. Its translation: CASRSVYEQFF.

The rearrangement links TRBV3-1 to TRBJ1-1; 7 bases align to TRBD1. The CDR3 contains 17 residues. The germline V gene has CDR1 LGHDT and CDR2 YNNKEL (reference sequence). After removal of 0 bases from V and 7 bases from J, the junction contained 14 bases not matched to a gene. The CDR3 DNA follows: TGTGCCAGCAGCCAAGATGGCCCCCCCTGGACAGGCTTTGAAGCTTTCTTT. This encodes CASSQDGPPWTGFEAFF.

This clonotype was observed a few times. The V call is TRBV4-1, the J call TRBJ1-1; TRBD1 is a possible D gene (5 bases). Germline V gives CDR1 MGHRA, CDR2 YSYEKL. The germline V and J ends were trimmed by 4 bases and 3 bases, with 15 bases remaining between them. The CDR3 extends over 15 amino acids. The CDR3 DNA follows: TGCGCCAGCAGCCGGGGAGCGGGGGTGGACACTGAAGCTTTCTTT. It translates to CASSRGAGVDTEAFF.

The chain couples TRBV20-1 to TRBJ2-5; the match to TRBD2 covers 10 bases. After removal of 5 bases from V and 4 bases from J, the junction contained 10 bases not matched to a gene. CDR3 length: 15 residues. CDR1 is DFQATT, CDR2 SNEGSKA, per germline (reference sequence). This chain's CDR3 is CSAPPRTSGGETQYF. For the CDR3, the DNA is TGCAGTGCTCCCCCTCGGACTAGCGGAGGAGAGACCCAGTACTTC.